One TCR beta chain is described in this entry. Its specificity is not known. PCR involved 60 Vbeta and 13 Jbeta primers. TCRdb's table, derived via immunoSEQ multiplex PCR, lists solely in-frame clones and lacks some. The table shows roughly 190,000 clones, with about 77% occurring only once. The sample originates from a study of cytomegalovirus exposure and HLA in healthy donors. V lost 3 bases and J lost 5, with 10 bases in between. Germline V lookup: CDR1 SGHVS, CDR2 FNYEAQ. The CDR3 extends over 13 amino acids. General study points: TCR beta V segments were, for the most part, productive about 90% or about 30% of the time in an earlier analysis. Analysis was carried out at a later point, and it linked a missense DCLRE1C variant to TCR beta V- and J-gene trimming. Specificity for CMV antigens was confirmed in vitro for a few of the CMV-associated chains. A later analysis found TCR association rates differed by HLA locus, highest for DRB1 and lowest for HLA-C.

The sequencing input was PBMCs. The clonotype comes from a female donor in good health and CMV-seronegative. The genes are TRBV7-6 and TRBJ1-1, with D tentatively TRBD1 (6 bases). Here the CDR3 reads CASSLAGVTEAFF. In DNA, the CDR3 is TGTGCCAGCAGCTTGGCAGGGGTGACTGAAGCTTTCTTT.